Listed below are T cell receptor beta chains from one sample, sequenced in a study of blood T cell repertoires in COVID-19. Sequencing was performed with immunoSEQ multiplex PCR; in TCRdb, only in-frame clones are kept and a portion is missing. The sample shows over 85,000 clones, roughly 90% of them seen only once. Material: peripheral blood. These TCRs come from a woman between 50 and 59 years old with COVID-19, enrolled during active disease. Each CDR3 is given with its conserved first and last residue. A D gene is named only where the DNA matches it firmly. Not all rows give a size; the values are once, few, many and, for expanded clones, a class.

v_call	clone_size	d_call	j_call	cdr3_aa	cdr3_nt
TRBV20-1	NA	TRBD2	TRBJ2-1	CRGLLGNEQFF	TGCAGGGGACTACTGGGGAATGAGCAGTTCTTC
TRBV19	NA	NA	TRBJ1-1	CASSMTTNTEAFF	TGTGCCAGTAGTATGACAACTAACACTGAAGCTTTCTTT
TRBV21-1	NA	NA	TRBJ2-7	CASSKALGGDRTYEQYF	TGTGCCAGCAGCAAAGCGCTAGGCGGGGACAGGACCTACGAGCAGTACTTC
TRBV15	many	NA	TRBJ1-5	CATSRPTGRGQPQHF	TGTGCCACCAGCAGACCTACAGGGAGGGGTCAGCCCCAGCATTTT
TRBV19	NA	NA	TRBJ2-7	CASSNGRQVKQYF	TGTGCCAGTAGTAACGGACGACAGGTCAAGCAGTACTTC
TRBV18	once	NA	TRBJ2-1	CASSPPRGSYNEQFF	TGTGCCAGCTCACCACCCAGGGGCTCCTACAATGAGCAGTTCTTC
TRBV6-2/TRBV6-3	NA	NA	TRBJ1-5	CASSLRGFGRRNQPQHF	TGTGCCAGCAGTTTAAGGGGATTTGGTCGCCGCAATCAGCCCCAGCATTTT
TRBV19	NA	NA	TRBJ2-5	CASSMGRTETQYF	TGTGCCAGTAGTATGGGGCGGACGGAGACCCAGTACTTC
TRBV19	NA	TRBD1	TRBJ1-1	CASSMYQGAGEAFF	TGTGCCAGTAGTATGTATCAGGGGGCTGGTGAAGCTTTCTTT
TRBV5-3	NA	NA	TRBJ1-5	CARSLLPYGPQHF	TGTGCCAGAAGCTTGTTGCCATACGGGCCCCAGCATTTT
TRBV24-1	NA	NA	TRBJ2-2	CATMSSANTGELFF	TGTGCCACCATGTCTAGTGCGAACACCGGGGAGCTGTTTTTT
TRBV7-8	once	NA	TRBJ1-3	CASSLSVQGSGNTIYF	TGTGCCAGCAGCCTTTCCGTACAGGGTTCAGGAAACACCATATATTTT
TRBV2	NA	TRBD2	TRBJ2-7	CASSLTSGGNEEQYF	TGTGCCAGCAGTCTTACTAGCGGGGGGAACGAAGAGCAGTACTTC
TRBV6-5	once	TRBD1	TRBJ1-4	CASQPGQGGEKLFF	TGTGCCAGCCAGCCCGGACAGGGCGGTGAAAAACTGTTTTTT
TRBV11-3	NA	NA	TRBJ1-1	CASSITLNTEAFF	TGTGCCAGCAGCATTACACTGAACACTGAAGCTTTCTTT
TRBV5-1	NA	NA	TRBJ1-1	CASSLDRLDTEAFF	TGCGCCAGCAGCTTGGACAGGCTGGATACTGAAGCTTTCTTT
TRBV12-5	NA	NA	TRBJ1-3	CASAFRGTGNTIYF	TGTGCTAGTGCCTTTCGGGGAACTGGAAACACCATATATTTT
TRBV5-8	NA	TRBD1	TRBJ2-3	CASSQQGAETQYF	TGTGCCAGCAGCCAACAGGGGGCTGAGACGCAGTATTTT
TRBV28	NA	NA	TRBJ1-6	CASSSSTEYNSPLHF	TGTGCCAGCAGTTCCTCGACAGAATATAATTCACCCCTCCACTTT
TRBV11-3	NA	NA	TRBJ1-1	CASSLGEREAFF	TGTGCCAGCAGCCTCGGGGAGCGGGAAGCTTTCTTT
TRBV5-5	NA	TRBD1	TRBJ2-1	CASSLTGTGGNEQFF	TGTGCCAGCAGCCTGACGGGGACAGGGGGCAATGAGCAGTTCTTC
TRBV9	NA	TRBD1	TRBJ1-5	CASSAWTGQPQHF	TGTGCCAGCAGCGCCTGGACAGGTCAGCCCCAGCATTTT
TRBV12-5	NA	NA	TRBJ1-1	CASGPWGGTEAFF	TGTGCTAGTGGCCCCTGGGGAGGGACTGAAGCTTTCTTT
TRBV19	NA	TRBD2	TRBJ2-2	CASSPWASGGDDTGELFF	TGTGCCAGTAGTCCGTGGGCTAGCGGGGGGGACGACACCGGGGAGCTGTTTTTT
TRBV2	once	TRBD1	TRBJ1-5	CASSEQGATGQPQHF	TGTGCCAGCAGTGAACAGGGGGCTACAGGACAGCCCCAGCATTTT
TRBV15	NA	TRBD1	TRBJ1-1	CATSRDSWDRPEAFF	TGTGCCACCAGCAGAGATTCTTGGGACAGACCTGAAGCTTTCTTT
TRBV5-8	NA	NA	TRBJ2-1	CASSSNGGSNEQFF	TGTGCCAGCAGCTCTAATGGAGGGTCCAATGAGCAGTTCTTC
TRBV3-1/TRBV3-2	NA	TRBD2	TRBJ2-7	CASSSLAGLAGTPYEQYF	TGTGCCAGCAGCTCACTAGCGGGACTAGCGGGAACACCCTACGAGCAGTACTTC
TRBV7-6	NA	TRBD1	TRBJ1-2	CASSAGGQGAIYGYTF	TGTGCCAGCAGCGCGGGGGGACAGGGGGCTATCTATGGCTACACCTTC
TRBV7-8	NA	TRBD2	TRBJ2-2	CASTPREGGTGELFF	TGTGCCAGCACCCCGAGGGAGGGAGGAACCGGGGAGCTGTTTTTT
TRBV19	NA	TRBD1	TRBJ1-2	CASSPGTGHYGYTF	TGTGCCAGTAGCCCCGGGACAGGGCACTATGGCTACACCTTC
TRBV19	NA	TRBD1	TRBJ1-2	CASNLSTGRFRGYTF	TGTGCCAGTAACCTCTCGACAGGGAGATTTCGGGGCTACACCTTC
TRBV18	NA	TRBD1	TRBJ1-5	CASSPGRQGGQPQHF	TGTGCCAGCTCACCGGGACGCCAGGGGGGTCAGCCCCAGCATTTT
TRBV24-1	NA	NA	TRBJ2-1	CATSDWGSPGFNEQFF	TGTGCCACCAGTGATTGGGGCTCTCCAGGTTTCAATGAGCAGTTCTTC
TRBV5-1	once	TRBD1	TRBJ1-3	CASSLGQGAEGNTIYF	TGCGCCAGCAGCCTGGGACAGGGGGCTGAGGGAAACACCATATATTTT
TRBV7-6	once	NA	TRBJ1-3	CASSLVTGGNTIYF	TGTGCCAGCAGCTTAGTGACTGGAGGAAACACCATATATTTT
TRBV11-2	once	NA	TRBJ1-2	CASSLGDGANYGYTF	TGTGCCAGCAGCTTAGGTGACGGAGCTAACTATGGCTACACCTTC
TRBV5-1	NA	TRBD1	TRBJ1-4	CASSFSGTGNEKLFF	TGCGCCAGCAGCTTTTCCGGGACAGGGAATGAAAAACTGTTTTTT
TRBV28	NA	NA	TRBJ2-7	CASRSSGWEQYF	TGTGCCAGCCGTTCTTCGGGGTGGGAGCAGTACTTC
TRBV9	NA	TRBD1	TRBJ2-7	CASSPRDRGYEQYF	TGTGCCAGCAGCCCCAGGGACAGGGGGTACGAGCAGTACTTC
TRBV18	NA	NA	TRBJ1-5	CASSPVRGSNQPQHF	TGTGCCAGCTCACCGGTTAGAGGTAGCAATCAGCCCCAGCATTTT
TRBV18	NA	TRBD1	TRBJ1-2	CASSEGTGPYGYTF	TGTGCCAGCTCGGAGGGGACAGGACCATATGGCTACACCTTC
TRBV6-5	NA	NA	TRBJ2-5	CASRPTRRETQYF	TGTGCCAGCCGTCCAACCAGGCGAGAGACCCAGTACTTC
TRBV19	NA	TRBD1	TRBJ1-2	CASTYRDRINYGYTF	TGTGCCAGTACCTACCGGGACAGGATAAACTATGGCTACACCTTC
TRBV11-2	NA	NA	TRBJ2-1	CASSGGATYNEQFF	TGTGCCAGCAGCGGGGGGGCGACCTACAATGAGCAGTTCTTC
TRBV27	NA	TRBD1	TRBJ2-1	CASSHIRQGLNEQFF	TGTGCCAGCAGTCATATCAGACAGGGATTGAACGAGCAGTTCTTC
TRBV9	NA	NA	TRBJ1-1	CASSARSSGVTEAFF	TGTGCCAGCAGCGCCCGCTCCTCGGGGGTAACTGAAGCTTTCTTT
TRBV7-8	NA	NA	TRBJ1-5	CASSLNGGSLNQPQHF	TGTGCCAGCAGCTTAAACGGCGGCTCCTTGAATCAGCCCCAGCATTTT
TRBV24-1	NA	NA	TRBJ1-5	CATSATGGAGNQPQHF	TGTGCCACCAGCGCAACTGGGGGCGCCGGCAATCAGCCCCAGCATTTT
TRBV6-1	NA	TRBD1	TRBJ1-2	CASSEPTGLSGYTF	TGTGCCAGCAGTGAACCGACAGGGCTGAGTGGCTACACCTTC